This section outlines one T cell receptor beta chain sequence together with its context. Assay: immunoSEQ multiplex PCR; the TCRdb copy retains only in-frame clones and omits some. Of approximately 34,000 clones detected, 75% to 95% appear once; the ten largest clones hold 2.4%. These data are taken from a study of T cells in tuberculosis. The wider study: This South African cohort compared adolescents with or without latent tuberculosis against adults with active tuberculosis. Blood was taken before or within 7 days of anti-tuberculosis therapy.

Germline V CDR1 and CDR2: GTSNPN, SVGIG (reference sequence). CDR3 length: 12 residues. J was trimmed by 5 bases and V by 3 bases; bases with no gene match: 3. The sample's time point: new active TB diagnosis, blood taken before or within 7 days of starting treatment. The sequence was obtained from an adult with tuberculosis. Sequenced material: PBMCs, taken at tuberculosis diagnosis. V is TRBV30 and J is TRBJ1-1; 7 nucleotides agree with TRBD1. CDR3: CAWRPGGTEAFF. CDR3 DNA sequence: TGTGCCTGGAGGCCAGGGGGGACTGAAGCTTTCTTT.